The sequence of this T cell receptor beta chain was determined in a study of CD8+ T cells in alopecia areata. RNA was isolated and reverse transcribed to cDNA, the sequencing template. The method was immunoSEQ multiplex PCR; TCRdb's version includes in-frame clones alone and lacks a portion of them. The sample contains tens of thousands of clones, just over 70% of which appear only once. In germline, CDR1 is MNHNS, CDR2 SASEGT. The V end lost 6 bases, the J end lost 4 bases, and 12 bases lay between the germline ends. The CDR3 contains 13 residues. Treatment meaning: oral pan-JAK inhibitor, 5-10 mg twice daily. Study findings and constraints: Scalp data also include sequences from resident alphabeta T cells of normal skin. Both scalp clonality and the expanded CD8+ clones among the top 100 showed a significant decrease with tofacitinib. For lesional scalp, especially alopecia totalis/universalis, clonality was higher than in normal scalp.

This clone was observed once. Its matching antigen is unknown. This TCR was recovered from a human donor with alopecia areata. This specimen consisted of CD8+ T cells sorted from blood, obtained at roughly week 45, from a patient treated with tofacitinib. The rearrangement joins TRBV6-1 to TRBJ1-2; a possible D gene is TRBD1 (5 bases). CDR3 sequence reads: CASSDDSPYGYTF. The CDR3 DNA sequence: TGTGCCAGCAGCGACGACAGCCCCTATGGCTACACCTTC.